A selection of T cell receptor beta chains follows, all from one sample in a study of CD8+ T cells in alopecia areata. The method was immunoSEQ multiplex PCR; TCRdb's version includes in-frame clones alone and lacks a portion of them. The table has more than 85,000 clones, about 40% seen once. The sample was CD4+ T cells sorted from blood. The receptors here all came from a human donor with alopecia areata. Each CDR3 is given with its conserved first and last residue. A D gene is named only where the DNA matches it firmly. Not every row has a clone size; where given, it reads once, few, many or a size class.

cdr3_nt cdr3_aa j_call v_call d_call clone_size
TGTGCCTGGGAGACAGGGGTACGCGAAAAACTGTTTTTT CAWETGVREKLFF TRBJ1-4 TRBV30 TRBD1 -
TGTGCCAGCAAGGGGGCGGCCCCCGGGGAGACCCAGTACTTC CASKGAAPGETQYF TRBJ2-5 TRBV2 TRBD1 few
TGTGCCAGCAGGGACGTCCCGGGACTAGCAAGGGAGTACGAGCAGTACTTC CASRDVPGLAREYEQYF TRBJ2-7 TRBV2 TRBD2 -
TGCAGCGTTGAACGCGGGGTCGGGGGCTACACCTTC CSVERGVGGYTF TRBJ1-2 TRBV29-1 - once
TGTGCCAGCAGCTTGTTGGGGACAAACATTCAGTACTTC CASSLLGTNIQYF TRBJ2-4 TRBV5-6 - -
TGTGCCAGCCGACCGGACAGGCTTTACAATGAGCAGTTCTTC CASRPDRLYNEQFF TRBJ2-1 TRBV11-2 TRBD1 -
TGCAGCGCCACGGACCCATCGCGAGAGACCCAGTACTTC CSATDPSRETQYF TRBJ2-5 TRBV29-1 - -
TGTGCCAGCACCATCGAAACAGGGACCTATGGCTACACCTTC CASTIETGTYGYTF TRBJ1-2 TRBV28 - few
TGCGCCAGCAGCATCTCGGGACAGTGGAATCAGCCCCAGCATTTT CASSISGQWNQPQHF TRBJ1-5 TRBV5-1 TRBD1 few
TGCAGCGTTGAGGCCGGGATCGGAAACACCATATATTTT CSVEAGIGNTIYF TRBJ1-3 TRBV29-1 - -
TGTGCCAGCAGCTTAGACAGTGTGAAGGCCCCATCGAACACCGGGGAGCTGTTTTTT CASSLDSVKAPSNTGELFF TRBJ2-2 TRBV11-2 - -
TGCGCCAGCAGCCAAGACTGGGGGGCGTTGGACTATGGCTACACCTTC CASSQDWGALDYGYTF TRBJ1-2 TRBV4-3 - -
TGTGCCAGCAGTGAATCTACAGGGTCAAGAGAGACCCAGTACTTC CASSESTGSRETQYF TRBJ2-5 TRBV2 - -
TGTGCCAGCCTTGCTCTGACGAAACAAACCCAGTACTTC CASLALTKQTQYF TRBJ2-5 TRBV7-9 - -
TGTGCCAGCAGCCCGGGCCCCTCTTTGGACAATGAGCAGTTCTTC CASSPGPSLDNEQFF TRBJ2-1 TRBV5-6 - -
TGTGCCATCAGTCCCAACCACGGAGAAAAAGAGACCCAGTACTTC CAISPNHGEKETQYF TRBJ2-5 TRBV10-3 - few
TGCAGCGTTGGGGGGCGGGACGCAATGAACACTGAAGCTTTCTTT CSVGGRDAMNTEAFF TRBJ1-1 TRBV29-1 - once
TGTGCCAGCGGTTCCCTCGGGGACACTAGGTCCCGAGAGCAGTACTTC CASGSLGDTRSREQYF TRBJ2-7 TRBV2 - -
TGCAGCGGCTCTCTAGTCAGCGCTTCCCTCGGAACCCAGTACTTC CSGSLVSASLGTQYF TRBJ2-5 TRBV29-1 - few
TGCAGCGGGGGAGCGGGGATCGGAAACATTCAGTACTTC CSGGAGIGNIQYF TRBJ2-4 TRBV29-1 TRBD2 -
TGCAGCGTGAGCCGGGACAGCTTGTACACAGATACGCAGTATTTT CSVSRDSLYTDTQYF TRBJ2-3 TRBV29-1 TRBD1 -
TGTGCCAGCAGCCTCAAAGCGGGAGATATCTACGAGCAGTACTTC CASSLKAGDIYEQYF TRBJ2-7 TRBV7-2 TRBD2 once
TGTGCCAGCAGAAGGATGGGACAGGGGCAAGAGACCCAGTACTTC CASRRMGQGQETQYF TRBJ2-5 TRBV28 TRBD1 -
TGCAGCGTTGAGACAGGGGCAATATCTGGAAACACCATATATTTT CSVETGAISGNTIYF TRBJ1-3 TRBV29-1 TRBD1 few
TGTGCCAGCAGCTGGGGACATAGCACAGATACGCAGTATTTT CASSWGHSTDTQYF TRBJ2-3 TRBV11-2 - -
TGTGCCTGCGGACAGAACGCCTACGAGCAGTACTTC CACGQNAYEQYF TRBJ2-7 TRBV25-1 - few
TGTGCCTGGAGTCGGGACCTTAATCAGCCCCAGCATTTT CAWSRDLNQPQHF TRBJ1-5 TRBV30 - -
TGTGCCACCAGCAGAGTGGTAGCGGAGAACACCGGGGAGCTGTTTTTT CATSRVVAENTGELFF TRBJ2-2 TRBV15 - once
TGTGCCTGGAGTCCCGCTAGCGGGGGCACAGATACGCAGTATTTT CAWSPASGGTDTQYF TRBJ2-3 TRBV30 TRBD2 -
TGCAGCGTTGGACTCTTCACAGATACGCAGTATTTT CSVGLFTDTQYF TRBJ2-3 TRBV29-1 - few
TGTGCCAGCAGTGAATTCCGGGCAGCTGAAGCTTTCTTT CASSEFRAAEAFF TRBJ1-1 TRBV25-1 - few
TGCGCCAGCAGTCCCGACAACACCGCTCGGACTGAAGCTTTCTTT CASSPDNTARTEAFF TRBJ1-1 TRBV23-1 - few
TGCGCCAGCAGCTTGGAGGCAGGGTCGGGCAATCAGCCCCAGCATTTT CASSLEAGSGNQPQHF TRBJ1-5 TRBV5-1 - -
TGCAGCGCTATTAGCTCCTACAATGAGCAGTTCTTC CSAISSYNEQFF TRBJ2-1 TRBV29-1 - -
TGTGCCAGCAGCTTAGATTCGGGGAACTATGGCTACACCTTC CASSLDSGNYGYTF TRBJ1-2 TRBV11-3 - -
TGTGCCTGGGAGTGGGGACAGGGTCCCCAAGAGACCCAGTACTTC CAWEWGQGPQETQYF TRBJ2-5 TRBV30 TRBD1 -
TGTGCCTGGAGTGTAGGGGGAGATACGCAGTATTTT CAWSVGGDTQYF TRBJ2-3 TRBV30 - -
TGCAGCGTTGCAGGTCAGAATACAGATACGCAGTATTTT CSVAGQNTDTQYF TRBJ2-3 TRBV29-1 - -
TGCAGCGTGACCCGGGGACTAGCGGGAGCCGAGCAGTACTTC CSVTRGLAGAEQYF TRBJ2-7 TRBV29-1 TRBD2 -
TGCAGCGCCTCGGTGGGGGCCCGGCAGCCCCAGCATTTT CSASVGARQPQHF TRBJ1-5 TRBV29-1 - -
TGCGCCAGCAGCTTCGGACAGGGTGAGATGGAGACCCAGTACTTC CASSFGQGEMETQYF TRBJ2-5 TRBV5-1 TRBD1 once
TGCGCCAGCAGCCGTACAGGGAACACTGAAGCTTTCTTT CASSRTGNTEAFF TRBJ1-1 TRBV5-1 - -
TGCAGTGCCCCCGAGACCCAGTACTTC CSAPETQYF TRBJ2-5 TRBV20-1 - few
TGCAGCGTGACTCCTAGACTAGATCAAGAGACCCAGTACTTC CSVTPRLDQETQYF TRBJ2-5 TRBV29-1 - few
TGCAGCGTCTCCCCGGGGGGACAGGGGAATACCGGGGAGCTGTTTTTT CSVSPGGQGNTGELFF TRBJ2-2 TRBV29-1 TRBD1 -
TGCAGCGTGGGGAGGGGGACGACTGTCTACGAGCAGTACTTC CSVGRGTTVYEQYF TRBJ2-7 TRBV29-1 - -
TGCAGCGTTGGGGACAGGGCTTCCATATATTTT CSVGDRASIYF TRBJ1-3 TRBV29-1 TRBD1 -
TGCAGCGTTGCACGGACAGGGGAGGGCGAGCAGTACTTC CSVARTGEGEQYF TRBJ2-7 TRBV29-1 TRBD1 -
TGTGCCAGCACCGCCCGGAGGAGGTACAATGAGCAGTTCTTC CASTARRRYNEQFF TRBJ2-1 TRBV6-6 - few
TGTGCCTGGAGGGGACTAGCGGGATACAATGAGCAGTTCTTC CAWRGLAGYNEQFF TRBJ2-1 TRBV30 TRBD2 -
TGTGCCACCAGCACTCGACAGGTTACTGGGGCCAACGTCCTGACTTTC CATSTRQVTGANVLTF TRBJ2-6 TRBV15 - -
TGTGCCAGCAGCTTAGCTAGCGGGGGGACCTACGAGCAGTACTTC CASSLASGGTYEQYF TRBJ2-7 TRBV7-2 TRBD2 few